Listed here are 9 T cell receptor beta chains from one sample, sequenced in a study of T cell changes during pregnancy in multiple sclerosis. Clones were sequenced by immunoSEQ multiplex PCR, and TCRdb holds only the in-frame ones, with some missing. This table holds 35,000 to 45,000 clones, around 90% found once. The starting material was CD4+ T cells from peripheral blood mononuclear cells, obtained in the third trimester of pregnancy. These receptors came from a female donor with multiple sclerosis, enrolled in a pregnancy study.

The J gene is TRBJ1-2, the V gene TRBV4-3, with D tentatively TRBD1 (5 bases). Trimming pared 1 base from V and 4 bases from J, leaving 13 bases between. CDR1 LGHNA and CDR2 YSLEER come from the germline V gene. The length of the CDR3 is 15 residues. For the CDR3, the DNA is TGCGCCAGCAGCCAAGGCCCTGGGGGGGGCTATGGCTACACCTTC. Protein: CASSQGPGGGYGYTF.

The chain joins TRBV5-1 to TRBJ2-7, with D unresolved. V lost 3 bases, J lost 7 bases, and 14 bases lay in between. Germline V gives CDR1 SGHRS, CDR2 YFSETQ. This CDR3 is 13 amino acids long. The CDR3 sequence: CASSSNTEWEQYF. The CDR3 DNA is TGCGCCAGCAGCTCCAACACGGAGTGGGAGCAGTACTTC. The full variable domain, rest sourced from reference TRBV5-1 and TRBJ2-7, is KAGVTQTPRYLIKTRGQQVTLSCSPISGHRSVSWYQQTPGQGLQFLFEYFSETQRNKGNFPGRFSGRQFSNSRSEMNVSTLELGDSALYLCASSSNTEWEQYFGPGTRLTVT.

This chain joins TRBV18 and TRBJ2-3; D gene ambiguous. Germline values: CDR1 KGHSH, CDR2 LQKENI. This CDR3 spans 15 amino acids. V was shortened by 1 base and J by 1 base, with 9 bases between the two germline ends. The CDR3 loop is CASSPLDSRTDTQYF. The CDR3 coding sequence is TGTGCCAGCTCACCACTTGACTCTCGCACAGATACGCAGTATTTT.

This clone has only one observation. The chain joins TRBV28 to TRBJ2-1; D not resolved. Trimming cost V 7 bases and J 0 bases, with 19 bases left between them. Germline V gene data show CDR1 as MDHEN and CDR2 as SYDVKM. This CDR3 has 17 amino acids. The CDR3 here is CASTLFSVSSSYNEQFF. CDR3 DNA: TGTGCCAGCACCCTCTTTAGTGTCTCTAGCTCCTACAATGAGCAGTTCTTC.

This chain links TRBV9 with TRBJ2-1; 8 bases are a match to TRBD1. Germline V gene data show CDR1 as SGDLS and CDR2 as YYNGEE. With V trimmed by 0 bases and J by 0 bases, 11 bases remained unmatched. The CDR3 loop spans 19 amino acids. CDR3 residues: CASSVGGGTGHRSYNEQFF. CDR3 sequence (DNA): TGTGCCAGCAGCGTAGGAGGGGGGACAGGCCACCGCTCCTACAATGAGCAGTTCTTC.

The V gene is TRBV2, the J gene TRBJ1-5; D gene ambiguous. Germline V gene data show CDR1 as SNHLY and CDR2 as FYNNEI. CDR3 length equals 13 residues. Deletions cut 5 bases from V and 4 bases from J, with 9 bases between. The CDR3 protein is CASSRQMNQPQHF. CDR3 bases: TGTGCCAGCAGTAGACAAATGAATCAGCCCCAGCATTTT.

This clone was observed once. The chain recombines TRBV10-3 with TRBJ2-3; 7 bases fit TRBD2. V was pared by 5 bases and J by 3 bases, with 5 bases of the junction left unmatched. The CDR3 spans 14 residues. CDR1 ENHRY and CDR2 SYGVKD come from the germline V gene. The CDR3, as DNA: TGTGCCATCAGTAGGGGACTACAAACAGATACGCAGTATTTT. Translated: CAISRGLQTDTQYF.

J is TRBJ2-3 and V is TRBV29-1; D might be TRBD2 (6 bases). Trimming cost V 4 bases and J 7 bases, with 18 bases left between them. CDR3 size: 14 residues. CDR1 is SQVTM and CDR2 is ANQGSEA in the germline V gene. CDR3 in DNA: TGCAGCGTTGGCGCTAGCGTAACTTTCCATACGCAGTATTTT. Translated: CSVGASVTFHTQYF.

V usage is TRBV2 and J usage is TRBJ2-7, with a weak D call TRBD2 (5 bases). Trimming took 6 bases from V and 7 from J, leaving 7 bases between them. The CDR3 covers 10 residues. Germline assignment: CDR1 SNHLY and CDR2 FYNNEI. The CDR3 DNA reads as TGTGCCAGCAGAGCGGTGGAGCAGTACTTC. Translation: CASRAVEQYF.